Listed below are T cell receptor beta chains from one sample, sequenced in a study of cytomegalovirus exposure and HLA in healthy donors. Sequenced by immunoSEQ multiplex PCR; TCRdb stores in-frame clones only, minus some. The repertoire holds more than 100,000 clones, with roughly 86% as singletons. The sequenced material came from PBMCs. All receptors come from a man aged 25-40 years in good health and CMV-seronegative. The CDR3 runs from the conserved cysteine through the conserved F or W. Fields, in order: D gene, clone size, V gene, J gene, CDR3 DNA, CDR3 protein. The D gene is left open where the match is weak. Not all rows give a size; the values are once, few, many and, for expanded clones, a class.

>TRBD2|.|TRBV5-4|TRBJ2-7
TGTGCCAGCAGCCGGGCGGTGGGCGGGGGAACCGCCTACGAGCAGTACTTC
CASSRAVGGGTAYEQYF
>.|.|TRBV19|TRBJ2-7
TGTGCCAGTCGTGAATCAGGGAAGTCCTACGAGCAGTACTTC
CASRESGKSYEQYF
>.|.|TRBV2|TRBJ1-2
TGTGCCAGCGGTGACAGGCTTGGCTACACCTTC
CASGDRLGYTF
>TRBD1|.|TRBV5-4|TRBJ1-1
TGTGCCAGCAGCTGGATTACAGGGGGGTCTGAAGCTTTCTTT
CASSWITGGSEAFF
>.|.|TRBV11-2|TRBJ2-7
TGTGCCAGCAGCTTCTTCGACAGCTACGAGCAGTACTTC
CASSFFDSYEQYF
>.|.|TRBV5-6|TRBJ2-5
TGTGCCAGCAGCTTCCTGACAGGAAAACAAGAGACCCAGTACTTC
CASSFLTGKQETQYF
>TRBD1|.|TRBV30|TRBJ2-2
TGTGCCTGGAGTGTACTTTTGACAGGGGTCGGGGAGCTGTTTTTT
CAWSVLLTGVGELFF
>TRBD2|.|TRBV27|TRBJ2-3
TGTGCCAGCGCCAGACTAGCGGGAATTAACACAGATACGCAGTATTTT
CASARLAGINTDTQYF
>.|once|TRBV4-3|TRBJ1-5
TGCGCCAGCAGCCTAACAGCTAGCAATCAGCCCCAGCATTTT
CASSLTASNQPQHF
>TRBD2|.|TRBV6-1|TRBJ2-1
TGTGCCAGCATACTGAGCGGAGCGGGAGCTAATGAGCAGTTCTTC
CASILSGAGANEQFF
>.|.|TRBV30|TRBJ2-7
TGTGCCTGGAGTGAGGTCCAGACAGGCCTGCTAAAGGTTTCCTACGAGCAGTACTTC
CAWSEVQTGLLKVSYEQYF
>.|.|TRBV5-6|TRBJ2-1
TGTGCCAGCAGCCCGGCCGGGAGTAATGAGCAGTTCTTC
CASSPAGSNEQFF
>.|.|TRBV6-6|TRBJ1-2
TGTGCCAGCAGTTCCGGGAATTATGGCTACACCTTC
CASSSGNYGYTF
>TRBD2|.|TRBV4-1|TRBJ2-2
TGCGCCAGCAGCCAAGCTCTAGCGGGAACCGGGGAGCTGTTTTTT
CASSQALAGTGELFF
>.|.|TRBV9|TRBJ1-1
TGTGCCAGCAGCGACCCAGGGCAGATCACTGAAGCTTTCTTT
CASSDPGQITEAFF
>TRBD2|.|TRBV5-6|TRBJ2-3
TGTGCCAGCAGCTTGTCGGCTAGCGGGAGGGATACGCAGTATTTT
CASSLSASGRDTQYF
>TRBD2|.|TRBV10-1|TRBJ2-3
TGCGCCAGCAGTGAGTCGGGAGGGCGATTTAGCACAGATACGCAGTATTTT
CASSESGGRFSTDTQYF
>.|.|TRBV10-2|TRBJ2-7
TGCGCCAGCCGAGAAAACTACGAGCAGTACTTC
CASRENYEQYF